The source of this T cell receptor beta chain is a study of blood T cell repertoires in COVID-19. The data were produced by immunoSEQ multiplex PCR, yet TCRdb's version contains in-frame clones alone and is incomplete. Of under 450,000 clones in the sample, approximately 88% were seen once. The CDR3 consists of 13 residues. V trimming: 8 bases; J trimming: 5 bases; junction bases outside the gene matches: 9. Germline V gene sequence: CDR1 SQVTM, CDR2 ANQGSEA. This clonotype was obtained from a woman between 50 and 59 years old with COVID-19, enrolled during active disease. The rearrangement uses TRBV29-1 and TRBJ2-3, with 8 bases fitting TRBD1. Sequenced sample: peripheral blood. CDR3 bases: TGCAGCTCCTCCCAGGGGGCTGGAGATACGCAGTATTTT. This codes for CSSSQGAGDTQYF.